The clone carrying this TCR beta chain was picked up a small number of times. Antigen: not known. This table comes from immunoSEQ multiplex PCR, and its TCRdb copy is limited to in-frame clones, with some not included. The sample holds about 16,000 clones, about two thirds seen once. Stage II-IVA oral cavity squamous cell carcinoma was new and untreated by systemic or radiation therapy. The data belong to a study of neoadjuvant anti-PD-1 for oral cavity cancer. The wider study: Patients without progression got a fourth dose around day 43. Points from the study as a whole: Higher pretreatment Treg/Th17 ratios tracked higher pretreatment blood clonality.

This sequence originates from a person aged 40 to 85 with oral cavity squamous cell carcinoma. This specimen consisted of PBMCs, obtained before nivolumab (anti-PD-1) treatment.

The CDR3 coding sequence is TGTGCCAGCAGTTTGGCCGAGCAGTACTTC. This translates into CASSLAEQYF. The chain links TRBV28 to TRBJ2-7; D gene uncertain. Trimming removed 3 bases at V and 6 bases at J, with 3 bases between. The CDR3 length is 10 residues. Germline V CDR1 and CDR2: MDHEN, SYDVKM.